This T cell receptor (beta chain) was obtained from a study of blood T cell repertoires in COVID-19. The repertoire was sequenced with immunoSEQ multiplex PCR; TCRdb's copy has only in-frame clones and lacks some. The top ten hold roughly 0.86% of the sample, which has 100,000 to 150,000 clones, 55% to 75% seen once. This clone has a count of ten or more. The V gene's germline CDR1 is SNHLY and CDR2 FYNNEI. Trimming took 4 bases from V and 7 from J, leaving 11 bases between them. CDR3 length: 13 amino acids. The sample was peripheral blood. The V gene is TRBV2, the J gene TRBJ1-5; D unresolved. This receptor was identified in a human donor with acute or convalescent COVID-19. The donor label of this sample is uncertain. CDR3 region: CASSVSRSQPQHF. The CDR3 nucleotides read TGTGCCAGCAGTGTATCCCGGAGCCAGCCCCAGCATTTT.